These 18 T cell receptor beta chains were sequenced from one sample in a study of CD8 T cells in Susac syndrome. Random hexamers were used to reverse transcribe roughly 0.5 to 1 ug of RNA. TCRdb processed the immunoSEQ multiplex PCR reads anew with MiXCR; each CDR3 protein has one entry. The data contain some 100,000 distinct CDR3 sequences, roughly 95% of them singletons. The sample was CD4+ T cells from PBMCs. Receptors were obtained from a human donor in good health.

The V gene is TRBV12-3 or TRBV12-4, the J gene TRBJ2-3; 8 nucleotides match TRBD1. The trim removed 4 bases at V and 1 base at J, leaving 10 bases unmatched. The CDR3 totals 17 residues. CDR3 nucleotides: TGTGCCAGCAGTTCCGGACAGGGATCAGGCGGCACAGATACGCAGTATTTT. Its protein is CASSSGQGSGGTDTQYF.

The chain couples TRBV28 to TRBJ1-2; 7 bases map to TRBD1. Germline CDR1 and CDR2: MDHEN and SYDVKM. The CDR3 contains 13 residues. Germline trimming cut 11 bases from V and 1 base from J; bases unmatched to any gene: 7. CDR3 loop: CAARGRVNYGYTF. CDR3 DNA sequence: TGTGCCGCGAGGGGGCGCGTTAACTATGGCTACACCTTC.

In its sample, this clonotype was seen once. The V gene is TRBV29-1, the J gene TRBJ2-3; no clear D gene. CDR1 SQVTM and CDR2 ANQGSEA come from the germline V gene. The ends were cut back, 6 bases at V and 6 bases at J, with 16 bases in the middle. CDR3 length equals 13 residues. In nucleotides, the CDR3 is TGCAGCGTGCCCGGAGCACAAAGGGATACGCAGTATTTT. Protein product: CSVPGAQRDTQYF.

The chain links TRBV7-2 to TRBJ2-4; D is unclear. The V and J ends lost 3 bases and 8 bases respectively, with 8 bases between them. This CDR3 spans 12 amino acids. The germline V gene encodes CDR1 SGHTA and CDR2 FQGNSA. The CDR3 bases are TGTGCCAGCAGCTTGTACTTGGACATTCAGTACTTC. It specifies CASSLYLDIQYF. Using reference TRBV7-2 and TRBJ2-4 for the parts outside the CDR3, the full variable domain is GAGVSQSPSNKVTEKGKDVELRCDPISGHTALYWYRQSLGQGLEFLIYFQGNSAPDKSGLPSDRFSAERTGGSVSTLTIQRTQQEDSAVYLCASSLYLDIQYFGAGTRLSVL.

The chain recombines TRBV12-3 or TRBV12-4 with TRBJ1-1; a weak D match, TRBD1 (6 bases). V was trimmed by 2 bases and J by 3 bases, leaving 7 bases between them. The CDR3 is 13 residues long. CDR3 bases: TGTGCCAGCAGTTTAAAGGGGGACACTGAAGCTTTCTTT. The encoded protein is CASSLKGDTEAFF.

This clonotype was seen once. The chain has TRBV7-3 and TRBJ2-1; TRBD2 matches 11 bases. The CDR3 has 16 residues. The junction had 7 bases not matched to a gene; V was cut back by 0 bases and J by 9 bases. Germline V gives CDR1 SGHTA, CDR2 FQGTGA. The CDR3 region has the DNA TGTGCCAGCAGCTTAACTAGCGGGAGGGGTTTTGCTGAGCAGTTCTTC. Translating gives CASSLTSGRGFAEQFF.

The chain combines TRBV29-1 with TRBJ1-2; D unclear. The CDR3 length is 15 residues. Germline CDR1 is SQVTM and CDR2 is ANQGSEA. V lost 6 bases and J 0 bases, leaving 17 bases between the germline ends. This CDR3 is CSVAHASSTNYGYTF. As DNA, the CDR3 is TGCAGCGTGGCGCACGCCAGTTCGACTAACTATGGCTACACCTTC.

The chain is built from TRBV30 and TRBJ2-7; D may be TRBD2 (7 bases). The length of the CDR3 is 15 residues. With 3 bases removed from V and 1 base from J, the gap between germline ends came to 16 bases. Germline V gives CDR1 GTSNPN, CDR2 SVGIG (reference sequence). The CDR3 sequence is CAWRGTGRGSYEQYF. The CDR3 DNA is TGTGCCTGGAGGGGCACAGGGAGGGGGTCCTACGAGCAGTACTTC.

This chain's CDR3 is CASSLNGGKGEKLFF. CDR3 DNA: TGTGCCAGCAGTTTGAACGGGGGAAAAGGTGAAAAACTGTTTTTT. The genes are TRBV27 and TRBJ1-4; a weak D match, TRBD1 (5 bases). V was clipped by 3 bases and J by 7 bases, with 15 bases between them. Germline CDR1 reads MNHEY; CDR2 reads SMNVEV (reference sequence). This CDR3 has 15 amino acids.

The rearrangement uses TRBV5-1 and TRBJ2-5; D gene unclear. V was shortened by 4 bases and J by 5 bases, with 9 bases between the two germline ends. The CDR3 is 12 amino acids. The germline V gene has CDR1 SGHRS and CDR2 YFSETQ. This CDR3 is CASSPSPETQYF. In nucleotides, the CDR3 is TGCGCCAGCAGCCCTTCTCCGGAGACCCAGTACTTC.

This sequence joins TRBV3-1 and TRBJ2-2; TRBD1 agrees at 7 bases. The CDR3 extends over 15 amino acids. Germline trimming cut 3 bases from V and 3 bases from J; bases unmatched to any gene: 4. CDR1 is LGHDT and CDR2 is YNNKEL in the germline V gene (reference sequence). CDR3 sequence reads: CASSQTTGYTGELFF. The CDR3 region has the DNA TGTGCCAGCAGCCAGACGACAGGGTACACCGGGGAGCTGTTTTTT.

As DNA, the CDR3 is TGTGCCAGCGACTCGGGACAGCCGAACACTGAAGCTTTCTTT. Encoded protein: CASDSGQPNTEAFF. The chain has TRBV19 and TRBJ1-1; 7 bases are a match to TRBD1. With 9 bases clipped from V and 1 base from J, the junction kept 8 bases outside the gene matches. There are 14 residues in the CDR3. CDR1 is LNHDA, CDR2 SQIVND, per germline (reference sequence).

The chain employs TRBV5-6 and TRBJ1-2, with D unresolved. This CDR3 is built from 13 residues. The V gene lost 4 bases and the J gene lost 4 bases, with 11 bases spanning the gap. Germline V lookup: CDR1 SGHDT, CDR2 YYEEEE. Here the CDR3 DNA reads TGTGCCAGCAGCCTGGACTCAATCTATGGCTACACCTTC. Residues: CASSLDSIYGYTF.

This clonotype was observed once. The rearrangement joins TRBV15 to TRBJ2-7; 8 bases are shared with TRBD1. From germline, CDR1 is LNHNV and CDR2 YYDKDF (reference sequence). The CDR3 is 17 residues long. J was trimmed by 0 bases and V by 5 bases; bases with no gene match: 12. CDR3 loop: CATSPGGGGVLSYEQYF. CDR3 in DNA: TGTGCCACCAGCCCAGGGGGCGGAGGGGTCCTCTCCTACGAGCAGTACTTC.

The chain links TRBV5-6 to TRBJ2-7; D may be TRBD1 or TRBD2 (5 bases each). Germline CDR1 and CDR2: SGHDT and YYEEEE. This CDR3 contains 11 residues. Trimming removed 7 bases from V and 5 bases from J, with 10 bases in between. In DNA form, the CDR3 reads TGTGCCAGCGCAGGGAGCCACGAGCAGTACTTC. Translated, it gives CASAGSHEQYF.

DNA of the CDR3: TGTGCCAGCAGCTTCGTAACCGGCTCCTACAATGAGCAGTTCTTC. This encodes CASSFVTGSYNEQFF. The chain has TRBV5-4 and TRBJ2-1; D remains ambiguous. The germline V gene encodes CDR1 SGHNT and CDR2 YYREEE (reference sequence). The V end was cut by 2 bases, the J end by 0 bases, with 9 bases between. The CDR3 is 15 residues long.

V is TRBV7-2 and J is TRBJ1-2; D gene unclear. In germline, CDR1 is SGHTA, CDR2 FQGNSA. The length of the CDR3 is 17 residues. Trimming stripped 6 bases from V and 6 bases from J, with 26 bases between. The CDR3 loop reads CASRFPGGSPSSHGYTF. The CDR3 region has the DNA TGTGCCAGCAGATTTCCGGGAGGCAGCCCCTCATCCCATGGCTACACCTTC.

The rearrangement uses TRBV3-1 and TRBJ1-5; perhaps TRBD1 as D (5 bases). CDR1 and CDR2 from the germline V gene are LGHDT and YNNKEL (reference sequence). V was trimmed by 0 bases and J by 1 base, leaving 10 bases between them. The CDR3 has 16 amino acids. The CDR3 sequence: CASSQDMGRSNQPQHF. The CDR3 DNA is TGTGCCAGCAGCCAAGATATGGGGCGGAGCAATCAGCCCCAGCATTTT.